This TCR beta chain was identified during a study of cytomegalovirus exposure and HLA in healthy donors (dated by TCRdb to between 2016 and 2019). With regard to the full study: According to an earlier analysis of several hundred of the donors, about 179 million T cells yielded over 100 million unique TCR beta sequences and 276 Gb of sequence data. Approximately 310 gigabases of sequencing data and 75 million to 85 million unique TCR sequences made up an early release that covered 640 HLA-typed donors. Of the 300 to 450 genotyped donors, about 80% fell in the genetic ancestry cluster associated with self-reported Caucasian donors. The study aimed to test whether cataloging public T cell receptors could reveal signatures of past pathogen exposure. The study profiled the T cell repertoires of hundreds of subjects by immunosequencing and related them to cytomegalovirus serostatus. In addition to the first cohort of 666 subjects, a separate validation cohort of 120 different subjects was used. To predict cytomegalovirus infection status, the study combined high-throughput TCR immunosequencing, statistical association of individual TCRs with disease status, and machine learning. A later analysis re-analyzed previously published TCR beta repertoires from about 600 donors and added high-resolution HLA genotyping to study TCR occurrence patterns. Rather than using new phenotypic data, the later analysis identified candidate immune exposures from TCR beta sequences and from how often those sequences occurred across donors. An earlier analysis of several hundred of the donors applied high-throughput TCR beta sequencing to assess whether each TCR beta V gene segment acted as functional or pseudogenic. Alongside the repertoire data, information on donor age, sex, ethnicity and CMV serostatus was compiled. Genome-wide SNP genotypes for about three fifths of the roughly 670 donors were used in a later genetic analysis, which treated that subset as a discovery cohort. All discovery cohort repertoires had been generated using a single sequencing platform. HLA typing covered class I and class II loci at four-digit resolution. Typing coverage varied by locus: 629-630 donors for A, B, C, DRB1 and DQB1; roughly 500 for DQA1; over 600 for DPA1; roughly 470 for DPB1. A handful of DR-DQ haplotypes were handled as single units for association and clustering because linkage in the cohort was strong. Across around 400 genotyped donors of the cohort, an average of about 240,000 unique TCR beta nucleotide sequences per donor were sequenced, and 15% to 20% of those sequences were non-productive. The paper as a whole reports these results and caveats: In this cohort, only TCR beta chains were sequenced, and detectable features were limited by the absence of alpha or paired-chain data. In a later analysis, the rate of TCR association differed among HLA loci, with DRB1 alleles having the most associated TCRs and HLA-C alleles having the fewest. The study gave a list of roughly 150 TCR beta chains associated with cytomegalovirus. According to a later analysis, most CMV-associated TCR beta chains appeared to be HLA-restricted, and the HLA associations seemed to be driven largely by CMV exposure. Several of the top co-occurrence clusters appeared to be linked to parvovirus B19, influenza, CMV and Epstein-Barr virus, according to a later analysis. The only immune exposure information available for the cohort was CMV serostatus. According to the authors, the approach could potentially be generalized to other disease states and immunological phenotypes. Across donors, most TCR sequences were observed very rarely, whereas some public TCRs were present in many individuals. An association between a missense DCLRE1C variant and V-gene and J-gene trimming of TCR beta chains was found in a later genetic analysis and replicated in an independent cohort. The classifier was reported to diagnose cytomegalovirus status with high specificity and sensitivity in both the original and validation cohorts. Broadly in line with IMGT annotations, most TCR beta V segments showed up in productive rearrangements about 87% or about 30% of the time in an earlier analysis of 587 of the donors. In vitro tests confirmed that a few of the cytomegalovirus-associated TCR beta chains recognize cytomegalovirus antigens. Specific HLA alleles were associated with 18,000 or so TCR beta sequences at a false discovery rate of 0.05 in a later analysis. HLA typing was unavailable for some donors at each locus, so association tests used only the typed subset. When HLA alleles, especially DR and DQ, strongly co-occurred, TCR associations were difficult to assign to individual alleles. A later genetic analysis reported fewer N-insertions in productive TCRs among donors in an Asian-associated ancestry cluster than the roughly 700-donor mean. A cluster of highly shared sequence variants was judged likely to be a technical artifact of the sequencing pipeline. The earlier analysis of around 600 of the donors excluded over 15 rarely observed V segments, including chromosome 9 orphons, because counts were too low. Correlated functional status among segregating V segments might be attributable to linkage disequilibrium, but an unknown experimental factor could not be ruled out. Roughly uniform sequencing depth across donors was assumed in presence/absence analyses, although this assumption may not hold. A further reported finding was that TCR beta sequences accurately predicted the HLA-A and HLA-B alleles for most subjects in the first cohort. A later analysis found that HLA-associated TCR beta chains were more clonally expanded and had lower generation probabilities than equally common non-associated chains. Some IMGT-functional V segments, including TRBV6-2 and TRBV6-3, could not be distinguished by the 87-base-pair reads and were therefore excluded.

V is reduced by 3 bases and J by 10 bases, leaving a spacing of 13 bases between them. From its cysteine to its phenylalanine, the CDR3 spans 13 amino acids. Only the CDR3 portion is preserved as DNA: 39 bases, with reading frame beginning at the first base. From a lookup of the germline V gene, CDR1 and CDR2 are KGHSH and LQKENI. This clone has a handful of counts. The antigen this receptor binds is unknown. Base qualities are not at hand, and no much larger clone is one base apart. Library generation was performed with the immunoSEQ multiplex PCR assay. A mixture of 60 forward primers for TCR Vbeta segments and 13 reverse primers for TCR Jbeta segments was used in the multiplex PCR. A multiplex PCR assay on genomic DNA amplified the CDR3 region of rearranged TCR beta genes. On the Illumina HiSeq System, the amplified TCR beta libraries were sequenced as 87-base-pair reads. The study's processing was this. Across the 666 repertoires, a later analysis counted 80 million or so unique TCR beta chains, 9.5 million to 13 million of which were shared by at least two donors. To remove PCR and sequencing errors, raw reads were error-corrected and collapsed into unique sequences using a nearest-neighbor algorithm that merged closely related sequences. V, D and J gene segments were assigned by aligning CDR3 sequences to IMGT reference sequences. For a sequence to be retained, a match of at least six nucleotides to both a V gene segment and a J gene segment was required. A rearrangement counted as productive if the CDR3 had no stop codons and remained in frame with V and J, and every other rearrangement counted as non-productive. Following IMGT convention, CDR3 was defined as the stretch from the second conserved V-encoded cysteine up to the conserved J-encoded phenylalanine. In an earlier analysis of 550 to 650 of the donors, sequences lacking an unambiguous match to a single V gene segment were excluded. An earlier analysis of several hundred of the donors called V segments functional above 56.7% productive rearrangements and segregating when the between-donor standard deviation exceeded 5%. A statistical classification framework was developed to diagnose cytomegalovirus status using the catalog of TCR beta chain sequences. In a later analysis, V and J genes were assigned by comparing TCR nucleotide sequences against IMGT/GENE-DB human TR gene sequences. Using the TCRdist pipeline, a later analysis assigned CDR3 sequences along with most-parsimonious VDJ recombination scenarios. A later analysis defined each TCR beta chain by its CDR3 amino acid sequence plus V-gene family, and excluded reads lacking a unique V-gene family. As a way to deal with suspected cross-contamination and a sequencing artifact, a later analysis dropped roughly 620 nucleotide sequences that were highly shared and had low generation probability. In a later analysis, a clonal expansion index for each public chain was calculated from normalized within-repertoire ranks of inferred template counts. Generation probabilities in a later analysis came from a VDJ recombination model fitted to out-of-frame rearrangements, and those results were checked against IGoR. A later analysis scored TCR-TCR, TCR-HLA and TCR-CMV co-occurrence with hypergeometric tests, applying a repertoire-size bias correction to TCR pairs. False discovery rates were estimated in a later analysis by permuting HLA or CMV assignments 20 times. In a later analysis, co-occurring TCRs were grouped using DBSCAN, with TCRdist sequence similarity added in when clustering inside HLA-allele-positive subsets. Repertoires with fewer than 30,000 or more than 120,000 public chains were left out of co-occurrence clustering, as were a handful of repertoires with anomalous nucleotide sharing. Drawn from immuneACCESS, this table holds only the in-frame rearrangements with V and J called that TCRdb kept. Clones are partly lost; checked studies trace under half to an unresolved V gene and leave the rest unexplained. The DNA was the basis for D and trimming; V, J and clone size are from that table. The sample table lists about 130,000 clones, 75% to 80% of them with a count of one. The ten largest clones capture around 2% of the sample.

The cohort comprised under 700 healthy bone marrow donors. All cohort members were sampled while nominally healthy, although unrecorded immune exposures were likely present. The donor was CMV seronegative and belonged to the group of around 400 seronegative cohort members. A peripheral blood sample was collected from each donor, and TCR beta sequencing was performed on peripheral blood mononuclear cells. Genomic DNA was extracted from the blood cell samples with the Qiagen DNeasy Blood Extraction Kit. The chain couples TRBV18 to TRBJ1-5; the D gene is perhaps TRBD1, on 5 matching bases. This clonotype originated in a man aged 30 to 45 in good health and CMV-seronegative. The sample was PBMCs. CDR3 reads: CASSPTDRSPQHF. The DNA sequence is TGTGCCAGCTCACCGACCGACAGATCTCCCCAGCATTTT.